Listed below are T cell receptor beta chains from one sample, sequenced in a study of identical twins. MiXCR, applied by TCRdb to the 5' RACE reads, yields one record per CDR3 protein. The sample comprises 700,000 or so distinct CDR3 sequences, 8.5% to 9% of which are singletons, and approximately 0.94% rests with the top ten. These same records also appear under a second study, on yellow fever vaccine responses in identical twins.

The source material was PBMCs. The origin of the receptors is a woman between 18 and 29 years old in good health. The CDR3 runs from the conserved cysteine through the conserved F or W. Each record gives: J gene, V gene, clone size, D gene, CDR3 protein, CDR3 DNA. The D gene is left open where the match is weak. Part of the rows lack a size; the others show once, few, many or a class for expanded clones.

TRBJ2-7	TRBV25-1	few	-	CASSESRGFSSYEQYF	TGTGCCAGCAGTGAGTCAAGAGGGTTCAGCTCCTACGAGCAGTACTTC
TRBJ2-3	TRBV7-9	many	-	CASKGTGPSGAQYF	TGTGCCAGCAAGGGAACAGGTCCCAGCGGTGCGCAGTATTTT
TRBJ2-1	TRBV4-3	many	-	CASRRTGSNEQFF	TGCGCCAGCAGGAGAACAGGTTCCAATGAGCAGTTCTTC
TRBJ1-2	TRBV6-1	-	-	CASSLKGARDYGYTF	TGTGCCAGCAGTCTTAAGGGAGCTCGGGACTATGGCTACACCTTC
TRBJ2-1	TRBV24-1	-	TRBD1	CATSDRLSRDRAYNEQFF	TGTGCCACCAGTGATCGCCTCAGCCGGGACAGGGCCTACAATGAGCAGTTCTTC
TRBJ2-7	TRBV6-5	many	TRBD2	CASSYSIGTRGVYEQYF	TGTGCCAGCAGTTACTCGATTGGGACCCGGGGGGTTTACGAGCAGTACTTC
TRBJ1-6	TRBV25-1	-	-	CASRAPVSGSASPLHF	TGTGCCAGCAGGGCCCCAGTGTCAGGGTCGGCTTCACCCCTCCACTTT
TRBJ2-7	TRBV11-1	few	-	CASSFDRFSYEQYF	TGTGCCAGCAGCTTCGACAGGTTCTCCTACGAGCAGTACTTC
TRBJ2-7	TRBV25-1	-	-	CASSEAGGSSYEQYF	TGTGCCAGCAGTGAGGCAGGGGGGAGCTCCTACGAGCAGTACTTC
TRBJ1-5	TRBV2	few	TRBD1	CASSETDRNQPQHF	TGTGCCAGCAGTGAAACGGACAGGAATCAGCCCCAGCATTTT
TRBJ2-6	TRBV6-1	many	TRBD1	CASSPDRAGANVLTF	TGTGCCAGCAGCCCCGACAGGGCTGGGGCCAACGTCCTGACTTTC